Listed below are T cell receptor beta chains from one sample, sequenced in a study of shared clonotypes between healthy human individuals. Only in-frame clones appear in the TCRdb table, and some are missing; sequencing was by immunoSEQ multiplex PCR. The table lists a few million clones, around nine tenths of them singletons. The specimen sequenced was naive CD4+ T cells sorted from blood. Every receptor here comes from a man between 18 and 29 years old in good health. CDR3s include the opening cysteine and the closing phenylalanine or tryptophan. Fields, in order: CDR3 protein, CDR3 DNA, clone size, J gene, D gene, V gene, CDR3 length. A D gene is named only where the DNA matches it firmly. Rows may omit the clone size; those that give it use once, few, many or a size class.

CDR3 protein: CASSEERQSGYTF
CDR3 DNA: TGTGCCAGCAGTGAAGAGCGACAGAGTGGCTACACCTTC
clone size: -
J gene: TRBJ1-2
D gene: -
V gene: TRBV2
CDR3 length: 13

CDR3 protein: CAISEYGQLRGNEKLFF
CDR3 DNA: TGTGCCATCAGTGAGTACGGACAGCTTCGGGGTAATGAAAAACTGTTTTTT
clone size: -
J gene: TRBJ1-4
D gene: -
V gene: TRBV10-3
CDR3 length: 17

CDR3 protein: CATSRDVSWGGVSGNTIYF
CDR3 DNA: TGTGCCACCAGCAGAGATGTATCGTGGGGAGGGGTCAGTGGAAACACCATATATTTT
clone size: -
J gene: TRBJ1-3
D gene: -
V gene: TRBV15
CDR3 length: 19

CDR3 protein: CAISEKWAHTDTQYF
CDR3 DNA: TGTGCCATCAGTGAAAAGTGGGCGCACACAGATACGCAGTATTTT
clone size: -
J gene: TRBJ2-3
D gene: -
V gene: TRBV10-3
CDR3 length: 15

CDR3 protein: CASSINMRNTEAFF
CDR3 DNA: TGTGCCAGCAGTATCAACATGAGGAACACTGAAGCTTTCTTT
clone size: -
J gene: TRBJ1-1
D gene: -
V gene: TRBV27
CDR3 length: 14

CDR3 protein: CASSTRQKLEEKLFF
CDR3 DNA: TGTGCCAGCAGCACACGACAGAAGCTAGAGGAAAAACTGTTTTTT
clone size: -
J gene: TRBJ1-4
D gene: -
V gene: TRBV7-9
CDR3 length: 15

CDR3 protein: CASSQLGDTSYTF
CDR3 DNA: TGTGCCAGCTCCCAATTAGGGGACACCAGCTACACCTTC
clone size: -
J gene: TRBJ1-2
D gene: -
V gene: TRBV18
CDR3 length: 13

CDR3 protein: CASTLTGSAGELFF
CDR3 DNA: TGCGCCAGCACCTTGACAGGGTCGGCCGGGGAGCTGTTTTTT
clone size: -
J gene: TRBJ2-2
D gene: TRBD1
V gene: TRBV5-1
CDR3 length: 14

CDR3 protein: CASSIRGVTGVNSYEQYF
CDR3 DNA: TGTGCCAGTAGTATCAGAGGGGTCACAGGGGTGAATAGCTACGAGCAGTACTTC
clone size: once
J gene: TRBJ2-7
D gene: TRBD1
V gene: TRBV19
CDR3 length: 18

CDR3 protein: CASSQDQGASGGSTGELFF
CDR3 DNA: TGTGCCAGCAGCCAAGATCAGGGGGCTAGCGGGGGGTCAACCGGGGAGCTGTTTTTT
clone size: -
J gene: TRBJ2-2
D gene: TRBD2
V gene: TRBV4-2
CDR3 length: 19

CDR3 protein: CASTGGSNQPQHF
CDR3 DNA: TGTGCCAGCACTGGGGGGAGCAATCAGCCCCAGCATTTT
clone size: -
J gene: TRBJ1-5
D gene: -
V gene: TRBV6-5
CDR3 length: 13

CDR3 protein: CASREASGGRDTQYF
CDR3 DNA: TGTGCCAGCAGGGAGGCTAGCGGGGGTAGAGATACGCAGTATTTT
clone size: -
J gene: TRBJ2-3
D gene: TRBD2
V gene: TRBV6-5
CDR3 length: 15

CDR3 protein: CASSPGIYEQYF
CDR3 DNA: TGTGCCAGCAGCCCCGGGATTTACGAGCAGTACTTC
clone size: once
J gene: TRBJ2-7
D gene: -
V gene: TRBV11-2
CDR3 length: 12

CDR3 protein: CASSQTGANYGYTF
CDR3 DNA: TGTGCCAGTAGTCAGACAGGGGCTAACTATGGCTACACCTTC
clone size: -
J gene: TRBJ1-2
D gene: TRBD1
V gene: TRBV19
CDR3 length: 14

CDR3 protein: CASSLANQPQHF
CDR3 DNA: TGTGCCAGCAGCTTAGCAAATCAGCCCCAGCATTTT
clone size: -
J gene: TRBJ1-5
D gene: -
V gene: TRBV7-9
CDR3 length: 12

CDR3 protein: CASSSRGSLADTQYF
CDR3 DNA: TGTGCCAGCAGCTCCCGGGGCTCCCTCGCGGATACGCAGTATTTT
clone size: -
J gene: TRBJ2-3
D gene: -
V gene: TRBV7-2
CDR3 length: 15

CDR3 protein: CASSLGRTLAGELFF
CDR3 DNA: TGTGCCAGCAGCTTAGGCCGGACGTTGGCCGGGGAGCTGTTTTTT
clone size: -
J gene: TRBJ2-2
D gene: -
V gene: TRBV11-2
CDR3 length: 15

CDR3 protein: CASSSLDTYGYTF
CDR3 DNA: TGTGCCAGCAGCTCTCTCGACACCTATGGCTACACCTTC
clone size: -
J gene: TRBJ1-2
D gene: -
V gene: TRBV5-6
CDR3 length: 13

CDR3 protein: CASSPGGIVEQYF
CDR3 DNA: TGTGCCAGCAGCCCCGGAGGAATAGTGGAGCAGTACTTC
clone size: -
J gene: TRBJ2-7
D gene: -
V gene: TRBV7-8
CDR3 length: 13

CDR3 protein: CAWSFPPGPNEKLFF
CDR3 DNA: TGTGCCTGGAGTTTTCCCCCGGGTCCCAATGAAAAACTGTTTTTT
clone size: -
J gene: TRBJ1-4
D gene: -
V gene: TRBV30
CDR3 length: 15

CDR3 protein: CARSFFHPQQGCLSGGPSYEQYF
CDR3 DNA: TGTGCCAGAAGCTTTTTTCACCCGCAACAGGGTTGTTTGAGCGGGGGCCCATCCTACGAGCAGTACTTC
clone size: -
J gene: TRBJ2-7
D gene: -
V gene: TRBV7-5
CDR3 length: 23

CDR3 protein: CASEELAGTYEQYF
CDR3 DNA: TGTGCCAGCGAGGAACTAGCGGGGACGTACGAGCAGTACTTC
clone size: once
J gene: TRBJ2-7
D gene: TRBD2
V gene: TRBV28
CDR3 length: 14